What follows are 5 T cell receptor beta chains derived from one specimen sequenced in a study of CD8 T cells in ankylosing spondylitis. TCRdb re-derived calls from the 5' RACE reads in MiXCR, one entry per CDR3 protein. The sample lists about 400,000 distinct CDR3 sequences, 20% seen once, with approximately 14% in the top ten. Sequenced material: blood, either unsorted or a sorted T cell fraction (not recorded which). These receptors originate from a male donor with ankylosing spondylitis or in good health (not recorded which).

The sample holds a few counts of this clonotype. The V call is TRBV15, the J call TRBJ1-1; 10 bases match TRBD1. The CDR3 has 14 amino acids. Trimming took 6 bases from V and 1 from J; bases not matched to a gene: 2. Germline lookup yields CDR1 LNHNV and CDR2 YYDKDF (reference sequence). The CDR3 sequence is CATRWTGGNTEAFF. CDR3 DNA sequence: TGTGCCACCAGATGGACAGGGGGGAACACTGAAGCTTTCTTT.

In this sample, this clonotype turned up a few times. The CDR3 sequence is CASSLAYRAMNTEAFF. The DNA of the CDR3 is TGTGCCAGCAGTTTAGCGTACAGGGCCATGAACACTGAAGCTTTCTTT. V and J are TRBV12-3 or TRBV12-4 and TRBJ1-1, with D perhaps TRBD1 (6 bases). The CDR3 runs to 16 residues. Deletions cut 0 bases from V and 0 bases from J, with 11 bases between.

This clonotype has only a few counts. The V gene is TRBV30, the J gene TRBJ2-5, with TRBD1 identical over 8 bases. With V trimmed by 3 bases and J by 3 bases, 3 bases remained unmatched. Germline CDR1 is GTSNPN and CDR2 is SVGIG (reference sequence). This CDR3 contains 13 residues. The CDR3 here is CAWSQGAKETQYF. CDR3 nucleotides: TGTGCCTGGAGCCAGGGGGCAAAAGAGACCCAGTACTTC.

This clonotype was seen many times. V usage is TRBV20-1 and J usage is TRBJ2-1; TRBD2 matches 11 bases. V lost 3 bases and J lost 6; bases outside the gene matches: 7. Germline-derived CDR1 and CDR2 are DFQATT and SNEGSKA (reference sequence). This CDR3 region has 15 residues. The CDR3 DNA is TGCAGTGCTAGGGGTAGCGGGGGGGCATTCAATGAGCAGTTCTTC. It specifies CSARGSGGAFNEQFF.

V usage is TRBV4-1 and J usage is TRBJ2-2, with TRBD1 identical over 8 bases. Germline values: CDR1 MGHRA, CDR2 YSYEKL. The V segment lost 4 bases and the J segment 6 bases; nucleotides outside the gene matches: 7. The length of the CDR3 is 15 residues. For the CDR3, the DNA is TGCGCCAGCAGCCCCCGGACAGGGCTTCCCGGGGAGCTGTTTTTT. Its protein is CASSPRTGLPGELFF.